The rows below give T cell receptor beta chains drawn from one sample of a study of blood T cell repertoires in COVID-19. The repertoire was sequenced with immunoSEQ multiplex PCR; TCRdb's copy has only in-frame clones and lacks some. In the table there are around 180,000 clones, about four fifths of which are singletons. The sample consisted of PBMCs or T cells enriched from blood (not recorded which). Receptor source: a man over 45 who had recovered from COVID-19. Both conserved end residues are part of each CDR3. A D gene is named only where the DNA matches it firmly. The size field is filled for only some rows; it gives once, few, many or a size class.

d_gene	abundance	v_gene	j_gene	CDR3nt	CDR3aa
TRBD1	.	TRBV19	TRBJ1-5	TGTGCCAGTAGTATAGCCCACAGGGGCCAGAGCAATCAGCCCCAGCATTTT	CASSIAHRGQSNQPQHF
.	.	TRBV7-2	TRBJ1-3	TGTGCCAGCTCCCCCAGGGTTGGCTCTGGAAACACCATATATTTT	CASSPRVGSGNTIYF
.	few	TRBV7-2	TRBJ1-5	TGTGCCAGCAGCTCAAATTTCAATCAGCCCCAGCATTTT	CASSSNFNQPQHF
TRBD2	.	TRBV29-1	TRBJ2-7	TGCAGCGTTGACACGTCGCGGGGGGGCTGGGAGCAGTACTTC	CSVDTSRGGWEQYF
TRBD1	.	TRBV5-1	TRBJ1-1	TGCGCCAGCAGGGCAGGGGGCTACGACACTGAAGCTTTCTTT	CASRAGGYDTEAFF
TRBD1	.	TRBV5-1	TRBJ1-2	TGCGCCAGCAGCGCCGGGACAGGGGGTGATGAGGGGATTAACTATGGCTACACCTTC	CASSAGTGGDEGINYGYTF
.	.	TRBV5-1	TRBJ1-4	TGCGCCAGCAGCCCGGGTCCGGCCCGTTCGGCTAATGAAAAACTGTTTTTT	CASSPGPARSANEKLFF
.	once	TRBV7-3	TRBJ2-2	TGTGCCAGCAGCGCCCCGGGGGCCGGGGAGCTGTTTTTT	CASSAPGAGELFF
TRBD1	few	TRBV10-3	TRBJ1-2	TGTGCCATCAGTGAGAGGGGGCCGGGTTATGGCTACACCTTC	CAISERGPGYGYTF
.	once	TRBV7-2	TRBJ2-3	TGTGCCAGCAGCTTAGGGGGACAAACTCTTACGCAGTATTTT	CASSLGGQTLTQYF
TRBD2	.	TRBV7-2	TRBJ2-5	TGTGCCAGCAGTCGTAGCGGGGCTGAAGAGACCCAGTACTTC	CASSRSGAEETQYF
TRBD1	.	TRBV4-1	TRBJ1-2	TGCGCCAGCAGCCCGGCGACAGGGAATAACTATGGCTACACCTTC	CASSPATGNNYGYTF
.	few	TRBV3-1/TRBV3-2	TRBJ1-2	TGTGCCAGCACTATTGGGGGGAACTATGGCTACACCTTC	CASTIGGNYGYTF
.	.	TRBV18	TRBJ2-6	TGTGCCAGCTCACCGGGCCAGGCTGGGGCCAACGTCCTGACTTTC	CASSPGQAGANVLTF
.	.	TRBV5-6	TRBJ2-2	TGTGCCAGCAGCCGTCCCCAGTCCACCGGGGAGCTGTTTTTT	CASSRPQSTGELFF
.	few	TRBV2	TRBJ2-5	TGTGCCAGCGCAAAGGGGCGTGGGGAGACCCAGTACTTC	CASAKGRGETQYF
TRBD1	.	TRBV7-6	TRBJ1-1	TGTGCCAGCAGCCAGACAGGGGAAACTGAAGCTTTCTTT	CASSQTGETEAFF
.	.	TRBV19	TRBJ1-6	TGTGCCAGTAGTATAGATTCCAGGGGCGCCAATTCACCCCTCCACTTT	CASSIDSRGANSPLHF
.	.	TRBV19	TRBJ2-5	TGTGCGTCAGCGCGGGGAGCCCAAGAGACCCAGTACTTC	CASARGAQETQYF
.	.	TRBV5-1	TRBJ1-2	TGCGCCAGCAGCTTGGCAGGGAATAGGGATGGCTACACCTTC	CASSLAGNRDGYTF
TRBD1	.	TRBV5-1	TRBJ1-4	TGCGCCAGCAGCCCGGGGACACAGGGGGCAGAAAAACTGTTTTTT	CASSPGTQGAEKLFF
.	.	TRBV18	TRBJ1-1	TGTGCCAGCTCACGGGCCCCGGAGGGGACTGAAGCTTTCTTT	CASSRAPEGTEAFF
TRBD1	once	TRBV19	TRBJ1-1	TGTGCCGTGACAGGGGGCTTCGATGAAGCTTTCTTT	CAVTGGFDEAFF
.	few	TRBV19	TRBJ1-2	TGTGCCAGTAGTCGGGAGGCAGGCGCTAACTATGGCTACACCTTC	CASSREAGANYGYTF
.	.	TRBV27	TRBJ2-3	TGTGCCAGCAGACCGACACAAAAAAAGGGGGATACGCAGTATTTT	CASRPTQKKGDTQYF
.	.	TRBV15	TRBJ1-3	TGTGCCACCAGCACCCACGGACAGCCAAACACCATATATTTT	CATSTHGQPNTIYF
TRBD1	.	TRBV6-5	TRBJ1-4	TGTGCCAGCAGTTCGACGAGGACAGGTCATAATGAAAAACTGTTTTTT	CASSSTRTGHNEKLFF
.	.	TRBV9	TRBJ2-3	TGTGCCAGCAGTACGTGGGCCACAGATACGCAGTATTTT	CASSTWATDTQYF
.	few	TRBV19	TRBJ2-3	TGTGCCAGTAGTATCGGTGGGGCTGTTCCCTTGCAGTATTTT	CASSIGGAVPLQYF
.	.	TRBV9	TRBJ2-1	TGTGCCAGCAGCGTACAGGGAACCTACAATGAGCAGTTCTTC	CASSVQGTYNEQFF
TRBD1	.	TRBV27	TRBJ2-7	TGTGCCAGCAGTCCGCCCGGGACAGGCTACGAGCAGTACTTC	CASSPPGTGYEQYF
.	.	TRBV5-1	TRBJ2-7	TGCGCCAGCAGCTTTGATGGGGGCCGCACGAACGAGCAGTACTTC	CASSFDGGRTNEQYF
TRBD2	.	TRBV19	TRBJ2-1	TGTGCCAGTAGTAGGAATCTAGCGGGGGCTTACAATGAGCAGTTCTTC	CASSRNLAGAYNEQFF
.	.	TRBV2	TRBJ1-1	TGTGCCAGCACGGGGTTTGGGATTAACACTGAAGCTTTCTTT	CASTGFGINTEAFF
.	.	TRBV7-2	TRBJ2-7	TGTGCCAGCAGCTTATTTTCAGGGTTCCACGAGCAGTACTTC	CASSLFSGFHEQYF
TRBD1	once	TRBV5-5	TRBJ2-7	TGTGCCAGCAGTCGGGACAGGGGCTACGAGCAGTACTTC	CASSRDRGYEQYF
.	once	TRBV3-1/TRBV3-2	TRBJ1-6	TGTGCCAGCAGCGTGCGTCCGCATCCCCTCCACTTT	CASSVRPHPLHF
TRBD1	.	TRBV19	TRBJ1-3	TGTGCCAGTAGTACAACCCGACAGGGGGAGGCTGGAAACACCATATATTTT	CASSTTRQGEAGNTIYF
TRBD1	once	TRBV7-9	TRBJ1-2	TGTGCCAGCAGCTCCGTAACAGGGGGCTTGGAAGGCTACACCTTC	CASSSVTGGLEGYTF
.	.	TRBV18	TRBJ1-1	TGTGCCAGCTCACCAAATTCCGGGGTGGTCACTGAAGCTTTCTTT	CASSPNSGVVTEAFF
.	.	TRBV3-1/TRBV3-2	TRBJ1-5	TGTGCCAGCAGCCAAGATCTACCAGCCAGGGTGGATCAGCCCCAGCATTTT	CASSQDLPARVDQPQHF
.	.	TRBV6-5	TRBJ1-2	TGTGCCAGCAGTTACTCGGGACTAAGGGACTACACCTTC	CASSYSGLRDYTF
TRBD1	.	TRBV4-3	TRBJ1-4	TGCGCCAGCAGCCCCACAGGGATCAGGGGGGAAAAACTGTTTTTT	CASSPTGIRGEKLFF
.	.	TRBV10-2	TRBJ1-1	TGCGCCAGCAGTCAAGGGTTAACAGGTACTGAAGCTTTCTTT	CASSQGLTGTEAFF